The 7 T cell receptor beta chains reported below all come from one sample, sequenced in a study of cytomegalovirus exposure and HLA in healthy donors. Vbeta (60) and Jbeta (13) primers were used in the PCR. The repertoire was sequenced with immunoSEQ multiplex PCR; TCRdb's copy has only in-frame clones and lacks some. The table shows roughly 200,000 clones, with 82% occurring only once. Sequencing used PBMCs. All receptors derive from a middle-aged woman in good health and CMV-seronegative.

The chain carries TRBV9 and TRBJ2-1, with 11 bases identical to TRBD2. The CDR3 runs to 16 residues. CDR1 and CDR2 from the germline V gene are SGDLS and YYNGEE. J lost 3 bases, V lost 5 bases, and 7 bases had no gene match. CDR3 bases: TGTGCCAGCAGTAGAGACGGGACTAGCGGCTACAATGAGCAGTTCTTC. Its protein product is CASSRDGTSGYNEQFF.

This chain joins TRBV6-5 and TRBJ1-2; D gene uncertain. The germline CDR1 and CDR2 sequences are MNHEY and SVGAGI. This CDR3 has 13 residues. The germline V and J ends were trimmed by 4 bases and 2 bases, with 8 bases remaining between them. The CDR3 spells CASSFLRNYGYTF. As DNA, the CDR3 is TGTGCCAGCAGTTTTCTTAGAAACTATGGCTACACCTTC.

The CDR3 protein is CASTGQGTGELFF. CDR3 coding DNA: TGTGCCAGCACCGGTCAGGGGACCGGGGAGCTGTTTTTT. This rearrangement joins TRBV6-5 to TRBJ2-2, with D possibly matching TRBD1 (6 bases). Germline V gives CDR1 MNHEY, CDR2 SVGAGI. V was cut by 7 bases and J by 5 bases, with 11 bases left in between. The CDR3 has 13 amino acids.

The chain joins TRBV27 to TRBJ2-3; 7 bases agree with TRBD1. This CDR3 is built from 13 residues. V lost 6 bases and J lost 2; bases outside the gene matches: 2. Per germline, CDR1 MNHEY and CDR2 SMNVEV (reference sequence). The CDR3 sequence is CASRDRLTDTQYF. The CDR3 DNA is TGTGCCAGCAGGGACAGGCTCACAGATACGCAGTATTTT.

This clone was seen a single time. Other DNA variants within this sample encode the same CDR3. The chain employs TRBV15 and TRBJ1-1; D may be TRBD1 (6 bases). The CDR3 is made up of 15 amino acids. The V gene's germline CDR1 is LNHNV and CDR2 YYDKDF (reference sequence). Between the trimmed V and J ends, which lost 1 base and 7 bases, there was a span of 16 bases. CDR3 in DNA: TGTGCCACCAGCAGAGGGGACCGGGGACATAGTGAAGCTTTCTTT. This codes for CATSRGDRGHSEAFF.

This CDR3 reads CASSDSLGNTEAFF. The DNA of the CDR3 is TGTGCCAGCAGTGACTCCCTAGGGAACACTGAAGCTTTCTTT. The genes are TRBV27 and TRBJ1-1, with D unclear. The length of the CDR3 is 14 residues. Trimming removed 5 bases from V and 1 base from J, with 11 bases in between. In germline, CDR1 is MNHEY, CDR2 SMNVEV (reference sequence).

This clone was seen a single time. The chain has TRBV30 and TRBJ2-7; 7 bases fit TRBD2. V dropped 5 bases and J dropped 1; count of bases not matched to a gene: 8. This CDR3 comprises 14 residues. Per germline, CDR1 GTSNPN and CDR2 SVGIG (reference sequence). The chain's CDR3 is CAWQTSSRSYEQYF. The CDR3 coding sequence is TGTGCCTGGCAGACTAGCAGTAGGTCCTACGAGCAGTACTTC. Full variable domain (outside the CDR3, taken from reference TRBV30 and TRBJ2-7): SQTIHQWPATLVQPVGSPLSLECTVEGTSNPNLYWYRQAAGRGLQLLFYSVGIGQISSEVPQNLSASRPQDRQFILSSKKLLLSDSGFYLCAWQTSSRSYEQYFGPGTRLTVT.